This paragraph covers one T cell receptor beta chain sequence. Antigen unknown. J gave up 6 bases and V 3 bases, and 10 bases lay outside the gene matches. The germline V gene has CDR1 SGHAT and CDR2 FQNNGV. The CDR3 has 16 amino acids. The sample is drawn from a study of siplizumab effects on memory and regulatory T cells. Study findings and constraints: Fewer alloreactive sequences mapped to unstimulated CD4+ memory cells under siplizumab. It was never confirmed that proliferating Tregs from siplizumab cultures were suppressive. Naive versus memory phenotype went unassigned for roughly 75-96% of proliferating CD4+ or CD8+ clones.

Sequencing of each sample assayed 75,000 to 100,000 TCR templates. Some clones are missing from TCRdb's copy, which holds only in-frame ones; the method was immunoSEQ multiplex PCR. The table includes approximately 100,000 clones, just under 95% detected once. Specimen: non-Treg CD4+ T cells sorted from blood. The TCR originated in a human donor in good health. The chain recombines TRBV11-2 with TRBJ2-2, with 7 positions matching TRBD2. CDR3 bases: TGTGCCAGCAGCTTGGGCCTAGCGGTCGGGGCCGGGGAGCTGTTTTTT. This translates into CASSLGLAVGAGELFF.